Presented here are 26 T cell receptor beta chains from one specimen sequenced in a study of CD8+ T cells in alopecia areata. Specified treatment: oral pan-JAK inhibitor, 5-10 mg twice daily. Extracted RNA was reverse transcribed, and the resulting cDNA served as sequencing template. Only in-frame clones appear in the TCRdb table, and some are missing; sequencing was by immunoSEQ multiplex PCR. This table has 180,000 or so clones, about 62% appearing once. Sample: CD4+ T cells sorted from blood, taken at week 24, from a patient treated with tofacitinib. These receptor sequences come from a human donor with alopecia areata.

This sequence joins TRBV2 and TRBJ2-3, with 13 bases that match TRBD2. Germline assignment: CDR1 SNHLY and CDR2 FYNNEI. CDR3 length equals 15 residues. J gave up 4 bases and V 8 bases, and 6 bases lay outside the gene matches. The CDR3 protein is CASLRLAGGADTQYF. In nucleotides, the CDR3 is TGTGCCAGCCTGAGACTAGCGGGAGGCGCAGATACGCAGTATTTT.

There are a few counts of this clone. The chain joins TRBV5-4 to TRBJ2-7; a possible D gene is TRBD2 (7 bases). Trimming took off 1 base at V and 5 bases at J, with 10 bases between the two ends. Germline V lookup: CDR1 SGHNT, CDR2 YYREEE (reference sequence). The CDR3 length is 13 residues. This CDR3 is CASSLTGRDEQYF. CDR3 nucleotide sequence: TGTGCCAGCAGCTTGACAGGGAGGGACGAGCAGTACTTC.

This clone was counted a few times. The chain links TRBV10-3 to TRBJ1-5; maybe TRBD1 (5 bases). The germline V gene has CDR1 ENHRY and CDR2 SYGVKD. CDR3 length: 15 residues. Trimming removed 0 bases at V and 3 bases at J, with 9 bases between. The CDR3 DNA sequence: TGTGCCATCAGTGAGTCTTGGGGACCCAATCAGCCCCAGCATTTT. Translating it yields CAISESWGPNQPQHF.

The J gene is TRBJ1-5, the V gene TRBV6-1; 7 bases agree with TRBD1. Germline loops: CDR1 MNHNS, CDR2 SASEGT. The length of the CDR3 is 13 residues. V trimming: 6 bases; J trimming: 3 bases; junction bases outside the gene matches: 2. In DNA, the CDR3 is TGTGCCAGCAGGGGGACAGTCAATCAGCCCCAGCATTTT. Translation: CASRGTVNQPQHF.

The J gene is TRBJ2-4, the V gene TRBV18, with TRBD1 as a possible D gene (6 bases). V dropped 3 bases and J dropped 7 bases, with 19 bases sitting between them. Germline V CDR1 and CDR2: KGHSH, LQKENI. The CDR3 loop spans 16 amino acids. The CDR3 coding sequence is TGTGCCAGCTCACCGTTAAGCGGACAAAGGGGGAACATTCAGTACTTC. This encodes CASSPLSGQRGNIQYF.

The gene calls are TRBV29-1 and TRBJ2-5, with unresolved D. Trimming took off 1 base at V and 11 bases at J, with 26 bases between the two ends. The V gene's germline CDR1 is SQVTM and CDR2 ANQGSEA. The CDR3 runs to 16 residues. The CDR3 loop reads CSVEARNGPVGRKQYF. DNA of the CDR3: TGCAGCGTTGAAGCCCGCAACGGACCTGTGGGTCGTAAGCAGTACTTC.

The chain recombines TRBV10-3 with TRBJ1-1, with D possibly being TRBD1 (5 bases). CDR3 length: 14 amino acids. Germline V gene sequence: CDR1 ENHRY, CDR2 SYGVKD. V was shortened by 4 bases and J by 3 bases, with 12 bases between the two germline ends. The CDR3 protein is CAISGSGVDTEAFF. In nucleotides, the CDR3 is TGTGCCATCAGTGGGTCGGGGGTTGACACTGAAGCTTTCTTT.

The rearrangement links TRBV7-9 to TRBJ2-5, with D tentatively TRBD2 (6 bases). Germline lookup yields CDR1 SEHNR and CDR2 FQNEAQ (reference sequence). The CDR3 consists of 14 residues. With 2 bases removed from V and 2 bases from J, the gap between germline ends came to 9 bases. The CDR3, as DNA: TGTGCCAGCAGCTTAACTAGCCTACAAGAGACCCAGTACTTC. Protein: CASSLTSLQETQYF.

This chain links TRBV5-1 with TRBJ1-6; D unclear. The V gene's germline CDR1 is SGHRS and CDR2 YFSETQ. The V end was cut by 2 bases, the J end by 9 bases, with 18 bases between. The CDR3 consists of 16 residues. DNA for the CDR3: TGCGCCAGCAGCTTAACAAGACCCAGCAATATTTCACCCCTCCACTTT. Translating gives CASSLTRPSNISPLHF.

This chain joins TRBV30 and TRBJ1-5, with no clear D. CDR3 length: 12 amino acids. CDR1 is GTSNPN, CDR2 SVGIG, per germline (reference sequence). The germline V and J ends were trimmed by 2 bases and 7 bases, with 9 bases remaining between them. The CDR3 bases are TGTGCCTGGAGTCTTGGACCGCAGCCCCAGCATTTT. This gives the protein CAWSLGPQPQHF.

This chain uses TRBV25-1 with TRBJ1-2; TRBD1 might be the D (5 bases). Deletions cut 4 bases from V and 8 bases from J, with 11 bases between. The CDR3 runs to 12 residues. In germline, CDR1 is MGHDK, CDR2 SYGVNS. CDR3 nucleotides: TGTGCCAGCAGTGCCGGGGCTTGGGGCTACACCTTC. The encoded protein is CASSAGAWGYTF.

A few counts support this clone. This rearrangement joins TRBV15 to TRBJ2-1; TRBD2 matches at 7 bases. The CDR3 is 14 amino acids. The trim removed 5 bases at V and 7 bases at J, leaving 8 bases unmatched. CDR1 LNHNV and CDR2 YYDKDF come from the germline V gene (reference sequence). CDR3 bases: TGTGCCACCAGCCCAGGGACTACTGGTAATGAGCAGTTCTTC. It translates to CATSPGTTGNEQFF. Filled out from reference TRBV15 and TRBJ2-1, the complete variable domain reads DAMVIQNPRYQVTQFGKPVTLSCSQTLNHNVMYWYQQKSSQAPKLLFHYYDKDFNNEADTPDNFQSRRPNTSFCFLDIRSPGLGDTAMYLCATSPGTTGNEQFFGPGTRLTVL.

The rearrangement links TRBV7-3 to TRBJ2-1; the D gene is possibly TRBD2 (5 bases). The germline V gene has CDR1 SGHTA and CDR2 FQGTGA. The CDR3 sequence is 14 residues long. V lost 5 bases and J lost 4, with 12 bases in between. The DNA for the CDR3 is TGTGCCAGCAGCCTCCAAGAGGGATACAATGAGCAGTTCTTC. This sequence encodes CASSLQEGYNEQFF.

This chain links TRBV6-5 with TRBJ2-5; D is unresolved. The ends were cut back, 6 bases at V and 2 bases at J, with 13 bases in the middle. The CDR3 has 14 residues. From germline, CDR1 is MNHEY and CDR2 SVGAGI. This CDR3 reads CASSTASAQETQYF. The DNA for the CDR3 is TGTGCCAGCAGCACAGCGAGTGCTCAAGAGACCCAGTACTTC.

The chain carries TRBV5-1 and TRBJ2-2; D ambiguous. The CDR3 has 13 amino acids. Germline V CDR1 and CDR2: SGHRS, YFSETQ. Trimming shortened V by 4 bases and J by 2 bases, and 6 bases separated the two germline ends. CDR3 sequence (DNA): TGCGCCAGCAGCCTACCTAACACCGGGGAGCTGTTTTTT. Translated, it gives CASSLPNTGELFF. The complete variable domain, with remaining parts taken from reference TRBV5-1 and TRBJ2-2, reads KAGVTQTPRYLIKTRGQQVTLSCSPISGHRSVSWYQQTPGQGLQFLFEYFSETQRNKGNFPGRFSGRQFSNSRSEMNVSTLELGDSALYLCASSLPNTGELFFGEGSRLTVL.

The V gene is TRBV7-2, the J gene TRBJ2-6, with no clear D. CDR3 length: 14 amino acids. Germline CDR1 and CDR2: SGHTA and FQGNSA. Trimming cost V 1 base and J 2 bases, with 3 bases left between them. The CDR3 nucleotides read TGTGCCAGCAGCTTAGAGGCTGGGGCCAACGTCCTGACTTTC. Encoded protein: CASSLEAGANVLTF.

The V and J genes are TRBV4-3 and TRBJ1-2; tentative D call: TRBD1 (5 bases). From germline, CDR1 is LGHNA and CDR2 YSLEER. V dropped 1 base and J dropped 4 bases, with 10 bases sitting between them. The CDR3 covers 14 residues. CDR3 amino acids: CASSQAGFTYGYTF. CDR3 DNA: TGCGCCAGCAGCCAAGCAGGGTTTACCTATGGCTACACCTTC.

The chain employs TRBV27 and TRBJ2-5, with D tentatively TRBD1 (5 bases). From germline, CDR1 is MNHEY and CDR2 SMNVEV (reference sequence). The CDR3 covers 14 residues. Trimming removed 1 base from V and 4 bases from J, with 10 bases in between. CDR3 loop: CASSLLPGLETQYF. The CDR3 bases are TGTGCCAGCAGTTTATTGCCAGGGCTAGAGACCCAGTACTTC.

This chain connects TRBV23-1 to TRBJ2-3, with D possibly TRBD1 on 6 matching bases. TRBV23-1 is assigned to the ORF class and has an uncertain function. Trimming took off 0 bases at V and 2 bases at J, with 21 bases between the two ends. The CDR3 consists of 19 residues. Here the CDR3 DNA reads TGCGCCAGCAGTCAATCTAGCCTAGGACAGCGCTCTCTCACAGATACGCAGTATTTT. It encodes CASSQSSLGQRSLTDTQYF.

Many counts were recorded for this clone. The rearrangement uses TRBV10-3 and TRBJ1-2; 7 bases are a match to TRBD1. With V trimmed by 4 bases and J by 6 bases, 11 bases remained unmatched. In germline, CDR1 is ENHRY, CDR2 SYGVKD. The CDR3 is 15 residues long. The CDR3 sequence is CAISGDSTLPNGYTF. The CDR3 nucleotides are TGTGCCATCAGTGGGGACAGTACGTTGCCTAATGGCTACACCTTC.

V is TRBV29-1 and J is TRBJ1-1; TRBD1 agrees at 7 bases. The germline V gene has CDR1 SQVTM and CDR2 ANQGSEA. The J segment lost 4 bases and the V segment lost 7 bases, leaving 9 bases of the junction unmatched. The CDR3 is 13 amino acids. The CDR3 reads CSDKGARGTEAFF. CDR3 sequence (DNA): TGCAGCGACAAGGGGGCGCGTGGCACTGAAGCTTTCTTT.

This rearrangement joins TRBV29-1 to TRBJ1-2; D remains ambiguous. Germline lookup yields CDR1 SQVTM and CDR2 ANQGSEA. The CDR3 has 13 amino acids. The V gene lost 3 bases and the J gene lost 3 bases, with 11 bases spanning the gap. The CDR3 nucleotides are TGCAGCGTTGAGGAAAGGGCCGACTATGGCTACACCTTC. Translated, it gives CSVEERADYGYTF.

This clone was seen a handful of times. V gene TRBV5-1 combines with J gene TRBJ2-1; the D gene is possibly TRBD1 (6 bases). Trimming took 4 bases from V and 5 from J, leaving 13 bases between them. Germline V gene sequence: CDR1 SGHRS, CDR2 YFSETQ. There are 14 residues in the CDR3. CDR3 nucleotides: TGCGCCAGCAGCCCACATGGACAGAACAATGAGCAGTTCTTC. Protein: CASSPHGQNNEQFF. Based on the CDR3 plus reference TRBV5-1 and TRBJ2-1, the full variable domain is KAGVTQTPRYLIKTRGQQVTLSCSPISGHRSVSWYQQTPGQGLQFLFEYFSETQRNKGNFPGRFSGRQFSNSRSEMNVSTLELGDSALYLCASSPHGQNNEQFFGPGTRLTVL.

The rearrangement uses TRBV19 and TRBJ1-1, with D unclear. The ends were cut back, 3 bases at V and 0 bases at J, with 8 bases in the middle. Germline CDR1 reads LNHDA; CDR2 reads SQIVND (reference sequence). The CDR3 length is 14 residues. Written as DNA, the CDR3 is TGTGCCAGTAGTATCAACGGTATGAACACTGAAGCTTTCTTT. Translating it yields CASSINGMNTEAFF. Filled out from reference TRBV19 and TRBJ1-1, the complete variable domain reads DGGITQSPKYLFRKEGQNVTLSCEQNLNHDAMYWYRQDPGQGLRLIYYSQIVNDFQKGDIAEGYSVSREKKESFPLTVTSAQKNPTAFYLCASSINGMNTEAFFGQGTRLTVV.

The chain joins TRBV29-1 to TRBJ1-2; D remains unclear. This CDR3 region has 13 residues. The V and J ends lost 0 bases and 4 bases respectively, with 9 bases between them. Per germline, CDR1 SQVTM and CDR2 ANQGSEA. The CDR3 loop is CSVEEPAGYGYTF. CDR3 bases: TGCAGCGTTGAAGAACCTGCGGGCTATGGCTACACCTTC.

This clone has just a few counts. This sequence joins TRBV7-9 and TRBJ2-5; maybe TRBD1 (5 bases). CDR1 is SEHNR, CDR2 FQNEAQ, per germline (reference sequence). V gave up 5 bases and J gave up 5 bases, with 15 bases separating them. This CDR3 has 14 amino acids. DNA of the CDR3: TGTGCCAGCAGCACCGTAGGGGCCTTGGAGACCCAGTACTTC. It yields the protein CASSTVGALETQYF.